The rows below give T cell receptor beta chains drawn from one sample of a study of human T cells and chemical hapten exposure. TCRdb re-called the RACE reads through MiXCR, storing one row per CDR3 protein. The top ten clones hold approximately 6.7% of a sample with about 40,000 distinct CDR3 sequences, approximately 3.5% of them seen once. The sequenced sample was whole blood, obtained in connection with sensitization to the hapten diphenylcyclopropenone (DPC). The receptors originated from a man between 35 and 55 years old with alopecia areata. Some clones in this sample may be carry-over from other donors' samples. The CDR3 runs from the conserved cysteine through the conserved F or W. D genes are given only for firm matches. Not every row has a clone size; where given, it reads once, few, many or a size class.

j_call: TRBJ1-5; v_call: TRBV7-9; clone_size: many; d_call: NA; cdr3_aa: CASSLGTHGGIQHF; cdr3_nt: TGTGCCAGCAGCTTAGGTACCCACGGGGGCATCCAGCATTTT
j_call: TRBJ2-5; v_call: TRBV24-1; clone_size: many; d_call: NA; cdr3_aa: CATSEGEETQYF; cdr3_nt: TGTGCCACCAGTGAGGGGGAAGAGACCCAGTACTTC
j_call: TRBJ2-5; v_call: TRBV24-1; clone_size: many; d_call: TRBD1; cdr3_aa: CATSGQGQGETQYF; cdr3_nt: TGTGCCACCAGTGGACAGGGACAGGGGGAGACCCAGTACTTC
j_call: TRBJ2-3; v_call: TRBV12-3/TRBV12-4; clone_size: many; d_call: NA; cdr3_aa: CASSFLARPTDTQYF; cdr3_nt: TGTGCCAGCAGTTTCCTCGCGCGGCCAACAGATACGCAGTATTTT
j_call: TRBJ2-3; v_call: TRBV5-6; clone_size: NA; d_call: TRBD2; cdr3_aa: CASSLRLAGVRDTQYF; cdr3_nt: TGTGCCAGCAGCTTAAGACTAGCGGGAGTTCGAGATACGCAGTATTTT
j_call: TRBJ2-2; v_call: TRBV7-2; clone_size: many; d_call: TRBD2; cdr3_aa: CASSLALLAGAGELFF; cdr3_nt: TGTGCCAGCAGCCTAGCCCTCCTAGCGGGAGCCGGGGAGCTGTTTTTT
j_call: TRBJ1-5; v_call: TRBV2; clone_size: few; d_call: NA; cdr3_aa: CASRGNMGNQPQHF; cdr3_nt: TGTGCCAGCAGGGGCAACATGGGCAATCAGCCCCAGCATTTT
j_call: TRBJ2-5; v_call: TRBV12-3/TRBV12-4; clone_size: few; d_call: TRBD1; cdr3_aa: CASSQTGVETQYF; cdr3_nt: TGTGCCAGCAGTCAGACAGGGGTAGAGACCCAGTACTTC
j_call: TRBJ2-5; v_call: TRBV19; clone_size: many; d_call: TRBD2; cdr3_aa: CASSMASGMMETQYF; cdr3_nt: TGTGCCAGTAGTATGGCTAGCGGGATGATGGAGACCCAGTACTTC
j_call: TRBJ1-2; v_call: TRBV7-9; clone_size: many; d_call: NA; cdr3_aa: CASSLEGKNYGYTF; cdr3_nt: TGTGCCAGCAGCTTAGAGGGGAAGAACTATGGCTACACCTTC
j_call: TRBJ1-3; v_call: TRBV9; clone_size: many; d_call: NA; cdr3_aa: CASSARTPGSGNTIYF; cdr3_nt: TGTGCCAGCAGCGCTAGGACGCCCGGTTCTGGAAACACCATATATTTT
j_call: TRBJ2-5; v_call: TRBV18; clone_size: NA; d_call: TRBD2; cdr3_aa: CASSPAGGDPGETQYF; cdr3_nt: TGTGCCAGCTCACCGGCGGGAGGAGACCCCGGAGAGACCCAGTACTTC
j_call: TRBJ2-4; v_call: TRBV20-1; clone_size: many; d_call: TRBD2; cdr3_aa: CSARRNGRAEEHIQYF; cdr3_nt: TGCAGTGCCAGGCGTAACGGGAGGGCAGAGGAGCACATTCAGTACTTC
j_call: TRBJ2-4; v_call: TRBV28; clone_size: many; d_call: NA; cdr3_aa: CATAQAGPLGNIQYF; cdr3_nt: TGTGCCACAGCGCAGGCGGGACCCCTAGGAAACATTCAGTACTTC
j_call: TRBJ2-7; v_call: TRBV20-1; clone_size: many; d_call: TRBD2; cdr3_aa: CSASTGTSVGEQYF; cdr3_nt: TGCAGTGCTTCAACCGGGACTAGCGTGGGGGAGCAGTACTTC
j_call: TRBJ2-7; v_call: TRBV20-1; clone_size: many; d_call: TRBD2; cdr3_aa: CSAREMSGLDFSYEQYF; cdr3_nt: TGCAGTGCTAGAGAGATGTCGGGACTAGATTTTTCCTACGAGCAGTACTTC
j_call: TRBJ2-3; v_call: TRBV3-2; clone_size: many; d_call: NA; cdr3_aa: CASSLKTSGSWTDTQYF; cdr3_nt: TGTGCCAGCAGCCTCAAGACTAGCGGGAGTTGGACAGATACGCAGTATTTT
j_call: TRBJ2-7; v_call: TRBV19; clone_size: many; d_call: TRBD1; cdr3_aa: CASSTIMGQGAYEQYF; cdr3_nt: TGTGCCAGTAGTACAATAATGGGACAGGGAGCCTACGAGCAGTACTTC
j_call: TRBJ2-1; v_call: TRBV7-2; clone_size: many; d_call: NA; cdr3_aa: CASSLVGYEQFF; cdr3_nt: TGTGCCAGCAGCTTAGTGGGCTATGAGCAGTTCTTC
j_call: TRBJ1-5; v_call: TRBV20-1; clone_size: many; d_call: TRBD1; cdr3_aa: CSASLARQGLTNQPQHF; cdr3_nt: TGCAGTGCCAGTCTTGCGCGACAGGGACTAACGAATCAGCCCCAGCATTTT
j_call: TRBJ1-4; v_call: TRBV30; clone_size: many; d_call: NA; cdr3_aa: CAWRTFNEKLFF; cdr3_nt: TGTGCCTGGAGGACATTTAATGAAAAACTGTTTTTT
j_call: TRBJ1-1; v_call: TRBV18; clone_size: NA; d_call: NA; cdr3_aa: CASSPGHPGAGTEAFF; cdr3_nt: TGTGCCAGCTCACCAGGACACCCGGGGGCTGGCACTGAAGCTTTCTTT
j_call: TRBJ2-1; v_call: TRBV4-2; clone_size: many; d_call: TRBD2; cdr3_aa: CASSQDGTSSYNEQFF; cdr3_nt: TGCGCCAGCAGCCAAGACGGGACTAGCTCCTACAATGAGCAGTTCTTC
j_call: TRBJ1-5; v_call: TRBV10-3; clone_size: many; d_call: TRBD1; cdr3_aa: CAISRTGGSNQPQHF; cdr3_nt: TGTGCCATCAGTAGAACAGGGGGGAGCAATCAGCCCCAGCATTTT
j_call: TRBJ2-5; v_call: TRBV7-3; clone_size: many; d_call: NA; cdr3_aa: CASSHRGGVGQETQYF; cdr3_nt: TGTGCCAGCAGCCACAGGGGCGGGGTGGGACAAGAGACCCAGTACTTC
j_call: TRBJ2-1; v_call: TRBV7-3; clone_size: NA; d_call: TRBD1; cdr3_aa: CASSLGRGPYNEQFF; cdr3_nt: TGTGCCAGCAGCTTAGGCAGGGGGCCCTACAATGAGCAGTTCTTC
j_call: TRBJ2-5; v_call: TRBV20-1; clone_size: many; d_call: NA; cdr3_aa: CSARQSGQETQYF; cdr3_nt: TGCAGTGCCCGACAGTCGGGGCAAGAGACCCAGTACTTC
j_call: TRBJ2-1; v_call: TRBV11-3; clone_size: few; d_call: NA; cdr3_aa: CASSRGGSHNEQFF; cdr3_nt: TGTGCCAGCAGCCGAGGTGGCTCTCACAATGAGCAGTTCTTC
j_call: TRBJ1-1; v_call: TRBV12-5; clone_size: many; d_call: NA; cdr3_aa: CASGPGSGRTEAFF; cdr3_nt: TGTGCTAGTGGTCCGGGATCAGGGAGGACTGAAGCTTTCTTT
j_call: TRBJ2-5; v_call: TRBV6-2/TRBV6-3; clone_size: many; d_call: NA; cdr3_aa: CASSYSRDQETQYF; cdr3_nt: TGTGCCAGCAGTTACTCGCGGGACCAAGAGACCCAGTACTTC
j_call: TRBJ2-6; v_call: TRBV7-2; clone_size: NA; d_call: NA; cdr3_aa: CASGPSGANVLTF; cdr3_nt: TGTGCCAGCGGCCCCTCTGGGGCCAACGTCCTGACTTTC
j_call: TRBJ2-1; v_call: TRBV12-3/TRBV12-4; clone_size: NA; d_call: TRBD2; cdr3_aa: CASRPSGYNEQFF; cdr3_nt: TGTGCCAGCAGGCCTAGCGGCTACAATGAGCAGTTCTTC
j_call: TRBJ1-4; v_call: TRBV18; clone_size: many; d_call: NA; cdr3_aa: CASSPSGVNEKLFF; cdr3_nt: TGTGCCAGCTCACCGTCGGGAGTCAATGAAAAACTGTTTTTT
j_call: TRBJ2-5; v_call: TRBV19; clone_size: many; d_call: NA; cdr3_aa: CASTDSFTETQYF; cdr3_nt: TGTGCCAGCACTGACTCGTTCACAGAGACCCAGTACTTC
j_call: TRBJ2-7; v_call: TRBV28; clone_size: many; d_call: TRBD1; cdr3_aa: CASRSGQVGSYEQYF; cdr3_nt: TGTGCCAGCAGATCCGGACAGGTTGGGTCCTACGAGCAGTACTTC
j_call: TRBJ2-3; v_call: TRBV6-2/TRBV6-3; clone_size: many; d_call: NA; cdr3_aa: CASKELSWDTQYF; cdr3_nt: TGTGCCAGCAAGGAACTATCCTGGGATACGCAGTATTTT
j_call: TRBJ2-2; v_call: TRBV28; clone_size: many; d_call: TRBD1; cdr3_aa: CATGDRGRVAGELFF; cdr3_nt: TGTGCCACCGGAGACAGGGGGCGAGTCGCCGGGGAGCTGTTTTTT
j_call: TRBJ1-4; v_call: TRBV7-2; clone_size: many; d_call: TRBD1; cdr3_aa: CASSLEGRGTGLRLFF; cdr3_nt: TGTGCCAGCAGCTTAGAGGGCCGGGGGACAGGCCTTAGACTGTTTTTT
j_call: TRBJ2-1; v_call: TRBV14; clone_size: many; d_call: NA; cdr3_aa: CASSQALASYNEQFF; cdr3_nt: TGTGCCAGCAGCCAAGCCCTAGCTTCCTACAATGAGCAGTTCTTC
j_call: TRBJ1-4; v_call: TRBV19; clone_size: few; d_call: TRBD1; cdr3_aa: CASSLGDRGRPEKLFF; cdr3_nt: TGTGCCAGTAGTCTGGGAGACAGGGGGCGCCCCGAAAAACTGTTTTTT
j_call: TRBJ2-3; v_call: TRBV20-1; clone_size: many; d_call: NA; cdr3_aa: CSASSPGTDTQYF; cdr3_nt: TGCAGTGCTAGCAGCCCGGGCACAGATACGCAGTATTTT
j_call: TRBJ2-7; v_call: TRBV6-1; clone_size: few; d_call: NA; cdr3_aa: CASSEDTSPHEQYF; cdr3_nt: TGTGCCAGCAGTGAAGACACGAGCCCCCACGAGCAGTACTTC
j_call: TRBJ1-1; v_call: TRBV12-3/TRBV12-4; clone_size: many; d_call: NA; cdr3_aa: CASRARSGTPNTEAFF; cdr3_nt: TGTGCCAGCAGGGCTCGATCAGGGACACCGAACACTGAAGCTTTCTTT
j_call: TRBJ1-2; v_call: TRBV19; clone_size: few; d_call: TRBD1; cdr3_aa: CATLRGGTAYGYTF; cdr3_nt: TGTGCCACCCTTAGGGGAGGGACAGCCTATGGCTACACCTTC
j_call: TRBJ2-3; v_call: TRBV12-3/TRBV12-4; clone_size: many; d_call: NA; cdr3_aa: CASRDPGSGFTQYF; cdr3_nt: TGTGCCAGCAGGGACCCGGGGTCCGGGTTTACGCAGTATTTT
j_call: TRBJ2-1; v_call: TRBV24-1; clone_size: many; d_call: TRBD1; cdr3_aa: CATSDSGQGGDEQFF; cdr3_nt: TGTGCCACCAGTGATTCTGGACAGGGGGGGGATGAGCAGTTCTTC
j_call: TRBJ2-7; v_call: TRBV5-1; clone_size: many; d_call: NA; cdr3_aa: CASSLDGIGAGIYEQYF; cdr3_nt: TGCGCCAGCAGCTTGGACGGTATTGGGGCGGGAATCTACGAGCAGTACTTC
j_call: TRBJ2-1; v_call: TRBV7-2; clone_size: many; d_call: NA; cdr3_aa: CASSAYYNEQFF; cdr3_nt: TGTGCCAGCAGCGCCTATTACAATGAGCAGTTCTTC
j_call: TRBJ2-1; v_call: TRBV19; clone_size: many; d_call: NA; cdr3_aa: CASSIAGVTSEQFF; cdr3_nt: TGTGCCAGTAGTATAGCGGGAGTAACCAGTGAGCAGTTCTTC
j_call: TRBJ2-3; v_call: TRBV20-1; clone_size: NA; d_call: NA; cdr3_aa: CSAPYRVLDTQYF; cdr3_nt: TGCAGTGCCCCGTACAGGGTTTTAGATACGCAGTATTTT
j_call: TRBJ2-4; v_call: TRBV2; clone_size: many; d_call: NA; cdr3_aa: CATRPEPKNIQYF; cdr3_nt: TGTGCCACACGACCGGAACCCAAAAACATTCAGTACTTC
j_call: TRBJ2-3; v_call: TRBV23-1; clone_size: many; d_call: TRBD1; cdr3_aa: CASSQSLPGGANRCPTDTQYF; cdr3_nt: TGCGCCAGCAGTCAATCGTTGCCAGGGGGCGCAAATCGATGCCCCACAGATACGCAGTATTTT
j_call: TRBJ2-1; v_call: TRBV12-3/TRBV12-4; clone_size: many; d_call: TRBD2; cdr3_aa: CASSLGTRHNEQFF; cdr3_nt: TGTGCCAGCAGTTTAGGGACTAGGCACAATGAGCAGTTCTTC
j_call: TRBJ2-3; v_call: TRBV5-1; clone_size: NA; d_call: NA; cdr3_aa: CASSSNSLSTDTQYF; cdr3_nt: TGCGCCAGCAGCTCCAATAGCCTTAGCACAGATACGCAGTATTTT
j_call: TRBJ1-1; v_call: TRBV6-1; clone_size: NA; d_call: NA; cdr3_aa: CASSASWEVTEAFF; cdr3_nt: TGTGCCAGCAGTGCCTCGTGGGAGGTAACTGAAGCTTTCTTT
j_call: TRBJ1-5; v_call: TRBV27; clone_size: many; d_call: TRBD1; cdr3_aa: CASSSQTGHQPQHF; cdr3_nt: TGTGCCAGCAGTTCTCAGACAGGGCATCAGCCCCAGCATTTT
j_call: TRBJ2-5; v_call: TRBV18; clone_size: many; d_call: NA; cdr3_aa: CASSPYGPGNRQETQYF; cdr3_nt: TGTGCCAGCTCACCATATGGCCCCGGAAACAGACAAGAGACCCAGTACTTC
j_call: TRBJ1-1; v_call: TRBV29-1; clone_size: many; d_call: NA; cdr3_aa: CSVGLFMNTEAFF; cdr3_nt: TGCAGCGTTGGTCTCTTTATGAACACTGAAGCTTTCTTT
j_call: TRBJ2-7; v_call: TRBV2; clone_size: many; d_call: NA; cdr3_aa: CASSEAPSLGTYEQYF; cdr3_nt: TGTGCCAGCAGTGAAGCCCCCAGTCTGGGGACCTACGAGCAGTACTTC